The 15 T cell receptor beta chains below come from one sample, sequenced in a study of T-cell reconstitution after alpha-beta-depleted transplantation in children. The authors prepared the TCRbeta library with unique molecular identifiers. TCRdb re-analysed the PCR reads in MiXCR, keeping a single row per CDR3 protein. The data hold a few hundred thousand distinct CDR3 sequences, with around 15% observed a single time. This sample comprised PBMCs, mostly from graft donor cells, obtained 360 days after TCRalphabeta/CD19-depleted stem cell transplant. These receptors were taken from a boy younger than two who had a stem cell transplant for Wiskott-Aldrich syndrome, so the T cells may come from the graft donor.

CDR3 sequence reads: CASSLIAAGQPQHF. As DNA, the CDR3 is TGTGCCAGCAGCTTGATTGCTGCCGGACAGCCCCAGCATTTT. The V call is TRBV5-5, the J call TRBJ1-5, with D unclear. With 1 base removed from V and 7 bases from J, the gap between germline ends came to 12 bases. This CDR3 comprises 14 residues. Germline V lookup: CDR1 SGHKS, CDR2 YYEKEE (reference sequence).

This chain links TRBV5-1 with TRBJ1-4; D is uncertain. The CDR3 runs to 15 residues. Trimming stripped 4 bases from V and 0 bases from J, with 10 bases between. The germline V gene has CDR1 SGHRS and CDR2 YFSETQ. The chain's CDR3 is CASSLRWATNEKLFF. The CDR3 DNA is TGCGCCAGCAGCCTCCGGTGGGCAACTAATGAAAAACTGTTTTTT.

The chain has TRBV12-3 or TRBV12-4 and TRBJ2-5, with a possible D match to TRBD2 (6 bases). CDR3 length equals 15 residues. Trimming left V 4 bases short and J 4 bases short, with 16 bases between. The DNA for the CDR3 is TGTGCCAGCAGTTATACGGGACTTACACGAGAGACCCAGTACTTC. This sequence encodes CASSYTGLTRETQYF.

The chain links TRBV12-5 to TRBJ2-1, with 8 nucleotides matching TRBD2. V lost 3 bases to trimming and J lost 2 bases; unmatched junction nucleotides: 6. Per germline, CDR1 LGHNT and CDR2 FRNRAP. CDR3 length equals 16 residues. The CDR3 protein is CASGFGSGATYNEQFF. The CDR3 DNA is TGTGCTAGTGGTTTCGGTAGCGGGGCCACCTACAATGAGCAGTTCTTC.

This clonotype was seen a handful of times. The V call is TRBV11-3, the J call TRBJ1-3; D ambiguous. Germline V gives CDR1 SGHNT, CDR2 YENEEA. The CDR3 spans 15 residues. V was trimmed by 2 bases and J by 3 bases, leaving 11 bases between them. DNA of the CDR3: TGTGCCAGCAGCTTATCGGGGTCAAGTGGAAACACCATATATTTT. This gives the protein CASSLSGSSGNTIYF.

This clonotype has only a few counts. This chain uses TRBV7-9 with TRBJ1-1; 7 nucleotides match TRBD1. Germline trimming cut 5 bases from V and 1 base from J; bases unmatched to any gene: 4. In germline, CDR1 is SEHNR, CDR2 FQNEAQ (reference sequence). The CDR3 runs to 14 residues. This CDR3 is CASSGRTGNTEAFF. The CDR3 coding sequence is TGTGCCAGCAGCGGGAGGACAGGGAACACTGAAGCTTTCTTT. Variable domain in full (rest from reference TRBV7-9 and TRBJ1-1): DTGVSQNPRHKITKRGQNVTFRCDPISEHNRLYWYRQTLGQGPEFLTYFQNEAQLEKSRLLSDRFSAERPKGSFSTLEIQRTEQGDSAMYLCASSGRTGNTEAFFGQGTRLTVV.

V and J are TRBV7-2 and TRBJ2-3, with D tentatively TRBD1 (6 bases). The CDR3 is made up of 13 amino acids. From germline, CDR1 is SGHTA and CDR2 FQGNSA. V lost 3 bases to trimming and J lost 5 bases, with 9 bases between them. DNA of the CDR3: TGTGCCAGCAGCTTGGCCAGGGGAGATACGCAGTATTTT. Its protein is CASSLARGDTQYF.

This clonotype was found a few times. This chain connects TRBV4-1 to TRBJ1-1; D is unclear. CDR3 size: 15 residues. Germline V CDR1 and CDR2: MGHRA, YSYEKL. The V gene lost 3 bases and the J gene lost 0 bases, with 11 bases spanning the gap. The DNA of the CDR3 is TGCGCCAGCAGCCAGCTGACAAACCTGAACACTGAAGCTTTCTTT. Translating it yields CASSQLTNLNTEAFF.

This clonotype was detected only once. V gene TRBV15 combines with J gene TRBJ2-3; TRBD2 agrees at 10 bases. V trimming: 0 bases; J trimming: 4 bases; junction bases outside the gene matches: 7. CDR3 size: 17 residues. CDR1 and CDR2 (germline): LNHNV, YYDKDF (reference sequence). CDR3 sequence reads: CATSRDKLAGWSDTQYF. Written as DNA, the CDR3 is TGTGCCACCAGCAGAGATAAACTAGCGGGATGGTCAGATACGCAGTATTTT.

The CDR3 DNA is TGTGCCAGCCGCGGGACTAGCGGGAGCGTAAGCACAGATACGCAGTATTTT. As protein: CASRGTSGSVSTDTQYF. The rearrangement uses TRBV12-3 or TRBV12-4 and TRBJ2-3; 14 nucleotides align to TRBD2. This CDR3 is built from 17 residues. J gave up 0 bases and V 8 bases, and 7 bases lay outside the gene matches.

This clonotype was picked up a small number of times. This chain joins TRBV10-2 and TRBJ2-7; 8 bases are shared with TRBD2. This CDR3 region has 18 residues. J gave up 3 bases and V 4 bases, and 17 bases lay outside the gene matches. Germline loops: CDR1 WSHSY, CDR2 SAAADI. The CDR3 is CASSVSGTPGLGIYEQYF. DNA for the CDR3: TGCGCCAGCAGTGTTTCGGGGACACCGGGACTAGGGATCTACGAGCAGTACTTC.

This clonotype was detected only a few times. The V call is TRBV15, the J call TRBJ2-1, with 9 bases lining up with TRBD2. This CDR3 contains 17 residues. Germline V CDR1 and CDR2: LNHNV, YYDKDF (reference sequence). V gave up 0 bases and J gave up 6 bases; unmatched junction bases: 9. The DNA of the CDR3 is TGTGCCACCAGCAGAGATAGGGGGACTAGCTGGTTCAATGAGCAGTTCTTC. Translating it yields CATSRDRGTSWFNEQFF.

The rearrangement joins TRBV6-7 to TRBJ2-2, with D perhaps TRBD2 (5 bases). TRBV6-7 is an ORF, with its function uncertain. The V end was cut by 2 bases, the J end by 6 bases, with 13 bases between. The CDR3 is 15 amino acids. CDR3 protein: CASSYQISEPGELFF. DNA for the CDR3: TGTGCCAGCAGTTACCAAATTAGCGAGCCCGGGGAGCTGTTTTTT.

This clonotype was found a few times. V and J are TRBV15 and TRBJ2-5; no reliable D call. Germline loops: CDR1 LNHNV, CDR2 YYDKDF (reference sequence). CDR3 length equals 12 residues. Between the trimmed V and J ends, which lost 6 bases and 4 bases, there was a span of 9 bases. In DNA, the CDR3 is TGTGCCACCAGTGTGGAGCCAGAGACCCAGTACTTC. Its translation: CATSVEPETQYF.

The genes are TRBV6-5 and TRBJ2-7, with D maybe TRBD2 (6 bases). Germline V gives CDR1 MNHEY, CDR2 SVGAGI. The V and J ends lost 0 bases and 3 bases respectively, with 9 bases between them. The CDR3 covers 14 residues. The chain's CDR3 is CASSYSGLFYEQYF. The CDR3 DNA sequence: TGTGCCAGCAGTTACTCGGGACTCTTCTACGAGCAGTACTTC.